This entry describes one T cell receptor (beta chain). This entry is derived from a study of Graves' ophthalmopathy and Graves' hyperthyroidism. The CDR3 extends over 13 amino acids. The V gene lost 5 bases and the J gene lost 8 bases, with 10 bases spanning the gap. Germline-derived CDR1 and CDR2 are MGHDK and SYGVNS. RNA transcripts served as template for amplifying TCR beta CDR3 sequences. Investigators did first-round RT-PCR with HTBI primers, then second-round multiplex PCR. MiXCR was run by TCRdb on the multiplex PCR reads, yielding one entry per CDR3 protein. The profile covers hundreds of thousands of distinct CDR3 sequences, with 35% to 50% appearing a single time and 3% to 4% taken by the ten largest.

This chain connects TRBV25-1 to TRBJ1-6; a possible D gene is TRBD1 (6 bases). The sequencing sample was made of peripheral blood. The clonotype was recovered from an adult man with Graves' ophthalmopathy. This CDR3 reads CASSPGEHSPLHF. CDR3 DNA: TGTGCCAGCAGTCCAGGGGAACATTCACCCCTCCACTTT.